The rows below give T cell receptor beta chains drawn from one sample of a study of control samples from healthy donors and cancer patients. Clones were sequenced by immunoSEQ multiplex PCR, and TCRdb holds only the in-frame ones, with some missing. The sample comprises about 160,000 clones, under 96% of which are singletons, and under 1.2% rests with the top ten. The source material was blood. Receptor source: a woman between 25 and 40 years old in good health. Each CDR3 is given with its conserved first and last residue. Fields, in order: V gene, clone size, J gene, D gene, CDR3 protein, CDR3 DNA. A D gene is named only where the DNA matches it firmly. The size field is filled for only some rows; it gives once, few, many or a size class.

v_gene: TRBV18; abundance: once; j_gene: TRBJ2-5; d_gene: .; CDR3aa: CASSLGHDQETQYF; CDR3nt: TGTGCCAGCTCACTCGGACATGATCAAGAGACCCAGTACTTC
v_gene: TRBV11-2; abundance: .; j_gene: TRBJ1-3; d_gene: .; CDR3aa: CASSRKGNTIYF; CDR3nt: TGTGCCAGCAGCCGCAAGGGAAACACCATATATTTT
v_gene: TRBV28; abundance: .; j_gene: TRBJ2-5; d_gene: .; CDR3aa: CASSFGGVQTQYF; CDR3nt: TGTGCCAGCAGTTTTGGAGGGGTCCAGACCCAGTACTTC
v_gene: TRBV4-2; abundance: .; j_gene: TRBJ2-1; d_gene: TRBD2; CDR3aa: CASSQDWLAGDNEQFF; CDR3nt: TGTGCCAGCAGCCAAGATTGGCTAGCGGGGGACAATGAGCAGTTCTTC
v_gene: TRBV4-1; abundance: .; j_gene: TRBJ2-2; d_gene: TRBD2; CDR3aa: CASSRLAGGNTGELFF; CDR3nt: TGCGCCAGCAGCCGACTAGCGGGGGGGAACACCGGGGAGCTGTTTTTT
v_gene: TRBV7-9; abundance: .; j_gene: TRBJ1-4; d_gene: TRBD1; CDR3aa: CASSLDRGPNEKLFF; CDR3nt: TGTGCCAGCAGCTTAGACAGGGGTCCTAATGAAAAACTGTTTTTT
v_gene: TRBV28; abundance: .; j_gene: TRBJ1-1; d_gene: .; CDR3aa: CASSPPQIYSKLNTEAFF; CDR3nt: TGTGCCAGCAGTCCCCCTCAGATTTACAGTAAGCTGAACACTGAAGCTTTCTTT
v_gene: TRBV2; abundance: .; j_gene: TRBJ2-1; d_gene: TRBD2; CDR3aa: CASSESRAGGSYNEQFF; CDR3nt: TGTGCCAGCAGTGAAAGCCGAGCGGGAGGCTCCTACAATGAGCAGTTCTTC
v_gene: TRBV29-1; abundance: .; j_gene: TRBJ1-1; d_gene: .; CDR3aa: CSVADNRVAEAFF; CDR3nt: TGCAGCGTTGCGGATAACAGGGTGGCTGAAGCTTTCTTT
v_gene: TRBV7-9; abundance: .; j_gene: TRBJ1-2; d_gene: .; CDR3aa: CASSLAQGMDGYTF; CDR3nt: TGTGCCAGCAGCTTAGCACAGGGAATGGACGGCTACACCTTC
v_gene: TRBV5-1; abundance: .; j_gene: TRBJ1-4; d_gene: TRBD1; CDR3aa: CASSLGQGANEKLFF; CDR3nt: TGCGCCAGCAGCTTGGGACAGGGGGCTAATGAAAAACTGTTTTTT
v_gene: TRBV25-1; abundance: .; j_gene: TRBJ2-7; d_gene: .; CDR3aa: CASSRDSSYEQYF; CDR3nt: TGTGCCAGCAGTAGAGATTCCTCCTACGAGCAGTACTTC
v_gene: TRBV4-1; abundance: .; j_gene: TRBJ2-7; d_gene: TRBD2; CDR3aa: CASSHSGLAGGSEQYF; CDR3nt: TGCGCCAGCAGCCACTCGGGACTAGCGGGAGGTAGCGAGCAGTACTTC
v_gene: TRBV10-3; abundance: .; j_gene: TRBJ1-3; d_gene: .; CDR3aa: CAISDTGSGNTIYF; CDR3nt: TGTGCCATCAGTGACACCGGCTCTGGAAACACCATATATTTT
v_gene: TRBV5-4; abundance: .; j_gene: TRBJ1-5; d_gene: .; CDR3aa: CASSLAGQPGQPQHF; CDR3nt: TGTGCCAGCAGCTTGGCCGGACAGCCGGGGCAGCCCCAGCATTTT
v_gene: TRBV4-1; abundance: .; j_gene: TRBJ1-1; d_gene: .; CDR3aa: CASSSGAGGLNTEAFF; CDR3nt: TGCGCCAGCAGCTCCGGAGCGGGCGGACTAAACACTGAAGCTTTCTTT
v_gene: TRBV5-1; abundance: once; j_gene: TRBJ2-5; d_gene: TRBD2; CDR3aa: CASSLAAGVGQETQYF; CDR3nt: TGCGCCAGCAGCTTGGCCGCGGGGGTAGGGCAAGAGACCCAGTACTTC
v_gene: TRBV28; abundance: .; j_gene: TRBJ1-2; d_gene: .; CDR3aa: CASSIQAGNYGYTF; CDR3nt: TGTGCCAGCAGCATACAGGCGGGTAACTATGGCTACACCTTC
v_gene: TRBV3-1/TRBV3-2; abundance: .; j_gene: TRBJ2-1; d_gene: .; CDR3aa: CASSRSRVPLYNEQFF; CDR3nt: TGTGCCAGCAGCCGCTCCAGGGTTCCCCTCTACAATGAGCAGTTCTTC
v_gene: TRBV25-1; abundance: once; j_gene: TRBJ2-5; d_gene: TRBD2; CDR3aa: CASRGDYVQTQYF; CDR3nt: TGTGCCAGCAGGGGGGACTACGTTCAGACCCAGTACTTC
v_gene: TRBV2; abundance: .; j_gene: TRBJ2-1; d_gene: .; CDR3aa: CASSGKGGDEQFF; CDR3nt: TGTGCCAGCAGTGGGAAGGGGGGCGATGAGCAGTTCTTC
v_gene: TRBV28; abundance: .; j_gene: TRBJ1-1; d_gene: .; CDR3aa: CASSLREKGEAFF; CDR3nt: TGTGCCAGCAGTTTAAGGGAAAAGGGGGAAGCTTTCTTT
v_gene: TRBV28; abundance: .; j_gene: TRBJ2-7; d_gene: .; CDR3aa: CASVGSSYEQYF; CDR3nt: TGTGCCAGCGTGGGTAGCTCCTACGAGCAGTACTTC
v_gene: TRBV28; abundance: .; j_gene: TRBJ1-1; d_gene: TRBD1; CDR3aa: CASSSQGQGAGRTEAFF; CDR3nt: TGTGCCAGCAGTTCCCAGGGACAGGGGGCAGGTCGGACTGAAGCTTTCTTT
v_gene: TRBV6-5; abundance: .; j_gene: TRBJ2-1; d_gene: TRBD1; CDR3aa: CASGGTGQGEQFF; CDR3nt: TGTGCCAGCGGGGGGACAGGGCAGGGTGAGCAGTTCTTC
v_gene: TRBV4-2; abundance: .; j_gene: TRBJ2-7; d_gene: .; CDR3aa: CASSQVGLGDSHEQYF; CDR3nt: TGTGCCAGCAGCCAAGTAGGGCTCGGGGATAGCCACGAGCAGTACTTC
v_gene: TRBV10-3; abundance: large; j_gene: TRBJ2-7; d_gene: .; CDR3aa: CAISGAEEGPNSYEQYF; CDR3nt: TGTGCCATCAGTGGGGCAGAGGAGGGCCCGAACTCCTACGAGCAGTACTTC
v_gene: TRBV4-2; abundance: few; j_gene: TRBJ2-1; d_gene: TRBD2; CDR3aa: CASSHSGTSADNEQFF; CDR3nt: TGTGCCAGCAGCCATTCCGGGACTAGCGCGGACAATGAGCAGTTCTTC
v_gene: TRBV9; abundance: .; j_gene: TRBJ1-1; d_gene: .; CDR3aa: CASSVVSLNTEAFF; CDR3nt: TGTGCCAGCAGCGTAGTTTCGTTGAACACTGAAGCTTTCTTT
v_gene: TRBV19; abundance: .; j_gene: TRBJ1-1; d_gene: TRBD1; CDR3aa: CASSPGGGGQGPNTEAFF; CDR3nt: TGTGCCAGTAGTCCCGGAGGAGGGGGACAGGGTCCGAACACTGAAGCTTTCTTT
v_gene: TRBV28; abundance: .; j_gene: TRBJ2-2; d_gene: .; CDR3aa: CASTIRGELFF; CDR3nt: TGTGCCAGCACCATTCGCGGGGAGCTGTTTTTT
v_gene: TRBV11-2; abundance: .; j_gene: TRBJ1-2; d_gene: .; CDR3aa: CASSTALPAGGYTF; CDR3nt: TGTGCCAGCAGCACCGCCCTCCCTGCCGGAGGCTACACCTTC
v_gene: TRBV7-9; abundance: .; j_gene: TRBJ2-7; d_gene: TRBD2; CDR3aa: CASSHGALAGDYYEQYF; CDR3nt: TGTGCCAGCAGCCATGGTGCGCTAGCGGGGGACTATTACGAGCAGTACTTC
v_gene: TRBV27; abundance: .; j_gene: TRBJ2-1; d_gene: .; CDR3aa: CASSLRGPYNEQFF; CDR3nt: TGTGCCAGCAGTTTGAGGGGTCCCTACAATGAGCAGTTCTTC
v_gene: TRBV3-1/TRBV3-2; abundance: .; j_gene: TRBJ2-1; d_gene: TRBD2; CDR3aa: CASSPGLAEEKVYNEQFF; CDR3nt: TGTGCCAGCAGCCCGGGACTAGCGGAGGAAAAGGTCTACAATGAGCAGTTCTTC
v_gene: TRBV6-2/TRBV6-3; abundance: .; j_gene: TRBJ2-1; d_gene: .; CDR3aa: CASSYLGRREQFF; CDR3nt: TGTGCCAGCAGTTATCTTGGGCGGCGGGAGCAGTTCTTC
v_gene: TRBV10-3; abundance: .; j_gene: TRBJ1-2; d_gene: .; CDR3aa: CAIKDRSTNYGYTF; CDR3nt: TGTGCCATCAAAGACAGGAGTACTAACTATGGCTACACCTTC
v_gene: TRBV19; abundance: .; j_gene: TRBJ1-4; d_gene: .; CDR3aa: CASPLLSPLPSGKLFF; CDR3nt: TGTGCCAGCCCCCTGTTGTCTCCGTTGCCCTCCGGAAAACTGTTTTTT
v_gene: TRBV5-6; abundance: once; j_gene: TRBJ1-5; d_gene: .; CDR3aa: CASSSAGVQPQHF; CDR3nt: TGTGCCAGCAGCTCGGCGGGGGTTCAGCCCCAGCATTTT
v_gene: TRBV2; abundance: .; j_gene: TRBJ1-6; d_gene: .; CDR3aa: CASSETAYNSPLHF; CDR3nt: TGTGCCAGCAGTGAGACAGCCTATAATTCACCCCTCCACTTT
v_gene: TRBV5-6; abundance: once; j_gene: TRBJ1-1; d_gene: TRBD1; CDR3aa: CASSLVDRAENTEAFF; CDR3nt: TGTGCCAGCAGCTTGGTGGACAGGGCGGAGAACACTGAAGCTTTCTTT
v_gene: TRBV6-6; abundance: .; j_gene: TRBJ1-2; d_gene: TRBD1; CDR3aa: CASSPTGGGTLDYGYTF; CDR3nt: TGTGCCAGCAGTCCCACAGGGGGCGGAACCCTTGACTATGGCTACACCTTC
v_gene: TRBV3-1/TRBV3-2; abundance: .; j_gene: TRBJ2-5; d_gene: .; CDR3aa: CASSHPTGRSTQYF; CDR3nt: TGTGCCAGCAGCCATCCGACAGGGAGGTCGACCCAGTACTTC
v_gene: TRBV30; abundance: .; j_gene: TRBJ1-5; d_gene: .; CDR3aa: CAWSVLSAGPNQPQHF; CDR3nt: TGTGCCTGGAGTGTACTTTCGGCAGGTCCCAACCAGCCCCAGCATTTT
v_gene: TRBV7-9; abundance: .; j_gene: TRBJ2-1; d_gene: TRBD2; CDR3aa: CASSSRLAGDSYNEQFF; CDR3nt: TGTGCCAGCAGCTCCCGGCTAGCGGGGGACTCCTACAATGAGCAGTTCTTC
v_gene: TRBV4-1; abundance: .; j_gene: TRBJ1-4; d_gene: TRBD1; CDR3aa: CASSQDGTGGYEKLFF; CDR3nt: TGCGCCAGCAGCCAAGATGGAACAGGGGGGTATGAAAAACTGTTTTTT
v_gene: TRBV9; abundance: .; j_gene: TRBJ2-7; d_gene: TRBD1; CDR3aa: CASSVGGQVEVYEQYF; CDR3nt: TGTGCCAGCAGCGTAGGGGGACAGGTAGAGGTCTACGAGCAGTACTTC
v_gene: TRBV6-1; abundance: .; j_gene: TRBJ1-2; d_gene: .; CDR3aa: CASSEIGGYTF; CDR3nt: TGTGCCAGCAGTGAAATTGGTGGCTACACCTTC
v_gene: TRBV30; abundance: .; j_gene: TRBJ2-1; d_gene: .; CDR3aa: CAWSSGARNNEQFF; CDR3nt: TGTGCCTGGAGTTCAGGGGCTAGGAACAATGAGCAGTTCTTC
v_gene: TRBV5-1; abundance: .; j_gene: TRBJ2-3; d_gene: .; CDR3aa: CASSLAGYNTDTQYF; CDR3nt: TGCGCCAGCAGCTTGGCTGGATACAACACAGATACGCAGTATTTT
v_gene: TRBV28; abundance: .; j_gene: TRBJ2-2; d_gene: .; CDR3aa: CATGRGALGGELFF; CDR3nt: TGTGCCACCGGGAGAGGGGCGCTGGGCGGGGAGCTGTTTTTT
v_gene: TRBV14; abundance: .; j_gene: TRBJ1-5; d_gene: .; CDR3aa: CASSQGPYQPQHF; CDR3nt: TGTGCCAGCAGCCAAGGCCCATATCAGCCCCAGCATTTT